This T cell receptor (beta chain) was captured by sequencing in a study of blood T cell repertoires in COVID-19. Study summary: Samples taken during acute and convalescent COVID-19 were collected in the United States, Italy and Spain. T cells, B-cell-depleted T cells, or PBMCs provided the cDNA or gDNA that served as material.

Per the study methods: Amplification of reference gene primers was used by the study to estimate nucleated cell counts. Using immunoSEQ multiplex PCR, the repertoire was profiled, and TCRdb retains in-frame clones only, with some absent. D and trimming come from the DNA, and the V and J calls and clone size come from that table. The table shows around 300,000 clones, with 70% to 90% occurring only once. The CDR3 length is 12 residues. V trimming: 6 bases; J trimming: 5 bases; junction bases outside the gene matches: 1. Sequenced input: peripheral blood. V gene TRBV12-3 or TRBV12-4 combines with J gene TRBJ1-5; 7 nucleotides match TRBD1. This receptor was taken from a woman aged 65 to 85 with acute or convalescent COVID-19. The CDR3 DNA reads as TGTGCCAGCAGACAGGGGTATCAGCCCCAGCATTTT. Translation gives CASRQGYQPQHF.